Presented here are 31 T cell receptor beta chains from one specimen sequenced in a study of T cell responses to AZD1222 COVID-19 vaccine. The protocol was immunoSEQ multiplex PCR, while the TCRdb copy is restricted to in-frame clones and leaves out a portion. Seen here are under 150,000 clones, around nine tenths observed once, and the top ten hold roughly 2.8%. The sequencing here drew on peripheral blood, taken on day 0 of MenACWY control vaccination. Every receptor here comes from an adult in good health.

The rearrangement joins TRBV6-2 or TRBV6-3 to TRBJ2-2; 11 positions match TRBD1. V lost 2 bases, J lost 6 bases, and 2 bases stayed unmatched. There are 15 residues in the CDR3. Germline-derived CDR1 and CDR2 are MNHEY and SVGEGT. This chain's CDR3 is CASSYPGQGAGELFF. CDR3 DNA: TGTGCCAGCAGTTACCCGGGACAGGGGGCCGGGGAGCTGTTTTTT.

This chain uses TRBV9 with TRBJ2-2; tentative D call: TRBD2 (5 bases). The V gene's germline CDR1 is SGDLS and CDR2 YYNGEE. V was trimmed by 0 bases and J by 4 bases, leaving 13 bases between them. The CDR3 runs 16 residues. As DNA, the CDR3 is TGTGCCAGCAGCGTAGCCTATCTGGGAGTCACCGGGGAGCTGTTTTTT. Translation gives CASSVAYLGVTGELFF.

The DNA of the CDR3 is TGTGCCAGCAGTTACCTGGGACCGGGACAGGGGGCGAGTGGTTCACCCCTCCACTTT. As protein: CASSYLGPGQGASGSPLHF. The chain couples TRBV2 to TRBJ1-6, with TRBD1 identical over 12 bases. This CDR3 region has 19 residues. V dropped 5 bases and J dropped 9; count of bases not matched to a gene: 17. The germline V gene has CDR1 SNHLY and CDR2 FYNNEI.

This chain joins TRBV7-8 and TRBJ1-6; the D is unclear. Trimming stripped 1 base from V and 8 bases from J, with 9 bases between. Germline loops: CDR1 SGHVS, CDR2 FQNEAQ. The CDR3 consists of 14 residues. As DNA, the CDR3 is TGTGCCAGCAGCTTAGGAGGGAAGGATTCACCCCTCCACTTT. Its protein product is CASSLGGKDSPLHF.

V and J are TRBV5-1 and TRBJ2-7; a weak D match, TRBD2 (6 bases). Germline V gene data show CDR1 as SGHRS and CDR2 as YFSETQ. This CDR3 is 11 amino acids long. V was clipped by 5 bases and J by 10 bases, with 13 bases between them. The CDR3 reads CASSYQGLQYF. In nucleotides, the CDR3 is TGCGCCAGCAGTTATCAGGGACTCCAGTACTTC.

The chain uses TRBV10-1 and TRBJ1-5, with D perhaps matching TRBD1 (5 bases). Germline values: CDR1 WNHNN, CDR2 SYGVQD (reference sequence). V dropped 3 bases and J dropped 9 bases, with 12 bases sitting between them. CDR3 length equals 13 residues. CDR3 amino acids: CASSEDSGGPQHF. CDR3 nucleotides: TGCGCCAGCAGTGAAGATAGTGGGGGGCCCCAGCATTTT.

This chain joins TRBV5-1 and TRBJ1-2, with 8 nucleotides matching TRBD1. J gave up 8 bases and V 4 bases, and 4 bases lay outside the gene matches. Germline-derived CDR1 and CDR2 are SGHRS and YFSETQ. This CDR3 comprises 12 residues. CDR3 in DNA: TGCGCCAGCAGCGCCGGGACAGGCGGCTACACCTTC. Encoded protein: CASSAGTGGYTF.

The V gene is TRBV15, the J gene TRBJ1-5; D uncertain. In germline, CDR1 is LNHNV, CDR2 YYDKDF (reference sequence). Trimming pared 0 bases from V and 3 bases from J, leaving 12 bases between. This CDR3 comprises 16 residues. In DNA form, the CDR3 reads TGTGCCACCAGCAGAGAATTAGGGTCGCCCAATCAGCCCCAGCATTTT. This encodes CATSRELGSPNQPQHF.

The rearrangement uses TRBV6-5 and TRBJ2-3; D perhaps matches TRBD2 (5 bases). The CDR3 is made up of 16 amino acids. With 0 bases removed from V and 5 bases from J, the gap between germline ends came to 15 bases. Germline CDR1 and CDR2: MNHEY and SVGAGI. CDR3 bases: TGTGCCAGCAGTTACTCGTCGGGGAGCCGGGGAGATACGCAGTATTTT. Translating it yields CASSYSSGSRGDTQYF.

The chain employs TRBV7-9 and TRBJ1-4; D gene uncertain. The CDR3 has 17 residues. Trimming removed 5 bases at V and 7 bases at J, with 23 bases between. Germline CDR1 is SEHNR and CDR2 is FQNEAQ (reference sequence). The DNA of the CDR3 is TGTGCCAGCAGCCCCCGAGGGTCAGGCGAGTCGCTTGAAAAACTGTTTTTT. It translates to CASSPRGSGESLEKLFF.

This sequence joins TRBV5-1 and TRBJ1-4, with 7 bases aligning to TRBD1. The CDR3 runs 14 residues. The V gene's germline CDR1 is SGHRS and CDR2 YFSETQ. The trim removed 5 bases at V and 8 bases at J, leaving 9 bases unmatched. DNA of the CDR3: TGCGCCAGCAGTAATGAGGGGGCGCGGGAAAAACTGTTTTTT. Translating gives CASSNEGAREKLFF.

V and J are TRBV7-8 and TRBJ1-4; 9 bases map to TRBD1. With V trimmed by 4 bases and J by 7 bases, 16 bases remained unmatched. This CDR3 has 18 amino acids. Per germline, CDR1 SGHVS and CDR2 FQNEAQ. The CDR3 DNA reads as TGTGCCAGCAGCTCTGACAGGGGGTTTATTATGGGGGTTGAAAAACTGTTTTTT. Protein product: CASSSDRGFIMGVEKLFF.

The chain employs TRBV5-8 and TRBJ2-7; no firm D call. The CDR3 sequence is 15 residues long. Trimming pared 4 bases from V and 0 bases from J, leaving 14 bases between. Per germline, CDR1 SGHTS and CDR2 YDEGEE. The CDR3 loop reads CASSHSGPGSYEQYF. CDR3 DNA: TGTGCCAGCAGCCACTCAGGTCCCGGCTCCTACGAGCAGTACTTC.

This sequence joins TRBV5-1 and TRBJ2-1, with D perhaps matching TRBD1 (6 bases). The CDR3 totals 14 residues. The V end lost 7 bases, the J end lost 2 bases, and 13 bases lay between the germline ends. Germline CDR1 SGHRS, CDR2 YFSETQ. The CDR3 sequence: CASSGTTTYNEQFF. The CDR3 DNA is TGCGCCAGCTCCGGGACAACAACCTACAATGAGCAGTTCTTC.

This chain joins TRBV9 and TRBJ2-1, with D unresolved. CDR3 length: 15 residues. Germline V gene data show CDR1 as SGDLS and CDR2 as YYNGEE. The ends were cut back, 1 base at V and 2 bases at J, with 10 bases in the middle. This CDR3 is CASSVWATPYNEQFF. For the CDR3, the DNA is TGTGCCAGCAGCGTATGGGCGACCCCCTACAATGAGCAGTTCTTC.

The CDR3: CASSERTGYGANVLTF. CDR3 coding DNA: TGTGCCAGCAGCGAAAGGACAGGGTACGGGGCCAACGTCCTGACTTTC. This rearrangement joins TRBV9 to TRBJ2-6; 8 nucleotides match TRBD1. Germline V gene data show CDR1 as SGDLS and CDR2 as YYNGEE. The CDR3 has 16 amino acids. The V gene end was trimmed by 3 bases and the J gene end by 4 bases; junction bases not matched to a gene: 6. Supplemented by reference TRBV9 and TRBJ2-6, the full variable domain reads DSGVTQTPKHLITATGQRVTLRCSPRSGDLSVYWYQQSLDQGLQFLIQYYNGEERAKGNILERFSAQQFPDLHSELNLSSLELGDSALYFCASSERTGYGANVLTFGAGSRLTVL.

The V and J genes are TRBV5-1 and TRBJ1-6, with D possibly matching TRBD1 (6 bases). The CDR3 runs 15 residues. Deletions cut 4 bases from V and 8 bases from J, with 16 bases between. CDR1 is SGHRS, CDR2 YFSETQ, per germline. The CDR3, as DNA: TGCGCCAGCAGCAACAGGGTGGGCTCCGATTCACCCCTCCACTTT. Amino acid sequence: CASSNRVGSDSPLHF. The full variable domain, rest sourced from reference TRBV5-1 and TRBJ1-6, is KAGVTQTPRYLIKTRGQQVTLSCSPISGHRSVSWYQQTPGQGLQFLFEYFSETQRNKGNFPGRFSGRQFSNSRSEMNVSTLELGDSALYLCASSNRVGSDSPLHFGNGTRLTVT.

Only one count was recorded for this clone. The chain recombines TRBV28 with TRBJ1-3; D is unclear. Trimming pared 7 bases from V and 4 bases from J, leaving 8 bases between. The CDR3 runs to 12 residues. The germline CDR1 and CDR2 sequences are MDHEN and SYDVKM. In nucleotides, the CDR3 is TGTGCCAGCATATCTCCAGGAAACACCATATATTTT. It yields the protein CASISPGNTIYF.

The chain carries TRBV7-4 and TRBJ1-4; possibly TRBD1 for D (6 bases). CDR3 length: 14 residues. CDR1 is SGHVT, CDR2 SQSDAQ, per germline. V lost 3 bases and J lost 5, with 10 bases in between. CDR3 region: CASSFVTGNEKLFF. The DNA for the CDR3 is TGTGCCAGCAGCTTCGTGACAGGAAATGAAAAACTGTTTTTT.

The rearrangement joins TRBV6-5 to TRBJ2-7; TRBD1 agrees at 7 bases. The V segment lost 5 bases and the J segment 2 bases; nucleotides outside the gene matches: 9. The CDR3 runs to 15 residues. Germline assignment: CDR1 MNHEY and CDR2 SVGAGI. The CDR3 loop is CASSRDSRPPYEQYF. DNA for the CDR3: TGTGCCAGCAGTCGGGACAGCCGCCCCCCCTACGAGCAGTACTTC.

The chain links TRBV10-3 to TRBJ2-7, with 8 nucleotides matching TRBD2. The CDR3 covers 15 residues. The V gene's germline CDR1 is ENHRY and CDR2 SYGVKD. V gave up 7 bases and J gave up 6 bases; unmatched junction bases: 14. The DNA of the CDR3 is TGTGCCATCATGGGGGTAGAGCGGGAGTTCTCCGAGCAGTACTTC. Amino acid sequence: CAIMGVEREFSEQYF.

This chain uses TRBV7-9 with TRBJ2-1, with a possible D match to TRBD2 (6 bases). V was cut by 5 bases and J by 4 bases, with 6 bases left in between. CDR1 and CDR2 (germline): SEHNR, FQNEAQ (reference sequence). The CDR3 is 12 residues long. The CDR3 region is CASSRGYNEQFF. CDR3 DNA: TGTGCCAGCAGCCGGGGGTACAATGAGCAGTTCTTC.

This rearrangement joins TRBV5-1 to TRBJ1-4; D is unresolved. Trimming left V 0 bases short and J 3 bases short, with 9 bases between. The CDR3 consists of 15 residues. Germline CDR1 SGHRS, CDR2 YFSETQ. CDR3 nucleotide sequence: TGCGCCAGCAGCTTGGAAGTACAGCCTAATGAAAAACTGTTTTTT. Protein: CASSLEVQPNEKLFF.

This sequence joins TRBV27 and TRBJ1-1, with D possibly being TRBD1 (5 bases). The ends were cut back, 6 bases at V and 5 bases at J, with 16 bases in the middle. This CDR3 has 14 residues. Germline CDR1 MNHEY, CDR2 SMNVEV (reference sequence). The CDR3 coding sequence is TGTGCCAGCAGCTGGGCGGGGGTTGGGACTGAAGCTTTCTTT. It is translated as CASSWAGVGTEAFF.

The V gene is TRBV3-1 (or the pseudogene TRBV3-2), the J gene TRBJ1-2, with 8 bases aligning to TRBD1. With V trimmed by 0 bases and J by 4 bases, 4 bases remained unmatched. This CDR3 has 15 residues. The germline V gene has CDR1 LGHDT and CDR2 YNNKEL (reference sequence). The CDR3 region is CASSQDDRGAYGYTF. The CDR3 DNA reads TGTGCCAGCAGCCAAGATGACAGGGGCGCCTATGGCTACACCTTC.

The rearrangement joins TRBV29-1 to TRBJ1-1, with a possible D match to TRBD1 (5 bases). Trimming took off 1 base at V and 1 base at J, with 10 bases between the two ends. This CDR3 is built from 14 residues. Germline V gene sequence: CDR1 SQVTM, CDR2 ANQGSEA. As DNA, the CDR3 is TGCAGCGTTGAAGCCTATCAGGGGAACACTGAAGCTTTCTTT. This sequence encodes CSVEAYQGNTEAFF. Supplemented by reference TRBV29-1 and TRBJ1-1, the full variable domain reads SAVISQKPSRDICQRGTSLTIQCQVDSQVTMMFWYRQQPGQSLTLIATANQGSEATYESGFVIDKFPISRPNLTFSTLTVSNMSPEDSSIYLCSVEAYQGNTEAFFGQGTRLTVV.

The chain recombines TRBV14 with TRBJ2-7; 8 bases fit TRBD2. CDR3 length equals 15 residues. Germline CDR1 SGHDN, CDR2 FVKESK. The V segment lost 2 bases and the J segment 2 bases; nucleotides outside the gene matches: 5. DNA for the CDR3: TGTGCCAGCAGCCAATGGGTAGCGGGAACCTACGAGCAGTACTTC. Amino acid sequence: CASSQWVAGTYEQYF.

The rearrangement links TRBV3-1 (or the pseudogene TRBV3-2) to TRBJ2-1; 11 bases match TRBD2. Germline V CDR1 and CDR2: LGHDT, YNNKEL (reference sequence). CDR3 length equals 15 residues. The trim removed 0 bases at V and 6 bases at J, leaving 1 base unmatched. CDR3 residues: CASSQELAGANEQFF. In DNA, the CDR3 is TGTGCCAGCAGCCAAGAACTAGCGGGAGCCAATGAGCAGTTCTTC.

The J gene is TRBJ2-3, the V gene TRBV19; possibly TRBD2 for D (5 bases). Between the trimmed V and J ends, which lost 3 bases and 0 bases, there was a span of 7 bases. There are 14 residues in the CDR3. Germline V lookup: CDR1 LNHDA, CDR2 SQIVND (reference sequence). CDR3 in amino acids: CASSIGGSTDTQYF. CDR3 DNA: TGTGCCAGTAGTATCGGCGGGAGCACAGATACGCAGTATTTT.

CDR3 region: CASSQGGQGAPSGNTIYF. The CDR3 nucleotides read TGTGCCAGCAGCCAAGGGGGACAGGGGGCTCCCTCTGGAAACACCATATATTTT. The chain links TRBV7-2 to TRBJ1-3, with 12 nucleotides matching TRBD1. This CDR3 has 18 amino acids. Trimming took 5 bases from V and 0 from J; bases not matched to a gene: 8. Germline CDR1 and CDR2: SGHTA and FQGNSA.

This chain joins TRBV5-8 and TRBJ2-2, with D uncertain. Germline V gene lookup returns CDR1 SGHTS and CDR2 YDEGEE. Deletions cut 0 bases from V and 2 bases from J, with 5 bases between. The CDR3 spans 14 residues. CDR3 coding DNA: TGTGCCAGCAGCTTGGAGTCAAACACCGGGGAGCTGTTTTTT. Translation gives CASSLESNTGELFF. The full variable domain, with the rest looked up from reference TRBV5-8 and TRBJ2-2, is EAGVTQSPTHLIKTRGQQATLRCSPISGHTSVYWYQQALGLGLQFLLWYDEGEERNRGNFPPRFSGRQFPNYSSELNVNALELEDSALYLCASSLESNTGELFFGEGSRLTVL.